The 12 T cell receptor beta chains reported below all come from one sample, sequenced in a study of blood T cell repertoires in COVID-19. Clones were sequenced by immunoSEQ multiplex PCR, and TCRdb holds only the in-frame ones, with some missing. The sample has 150,000 to 200,000 clones, about 85% seen once. The specimen was peripheral blood. The receptors were sampled from a woman at least 80 years old with acute or convalescent COVID-19.

CDR3 protein: CASSMRQLNQPQHF. Here the CDR3 DNA reads TGTGCCAGCAGCATGAGACAGCTTAATCAGCCCCAGCATTTT. This chain links TRBV5-5 with TRBJ1-5; tentative D call: TRBD1 (5 bases). The V gene's germline CDR1 is SGHKS and CDR2 YYEKEE (reference sequence). The CDR3 length is 14 residues. The V gene lost 4 bases and the J gene lost 4 bases, with 12 bases spanning the gap.

This chain connects TRBV3-1 (or the pseudogene TRBV3-2) to TRBJ2-7; 7 bases match TRBD1. Germline V gene lookup returns CDR1 LGHDT and CDR2 YNNKEL (reference sequence). V trimming: 4 bases; J trimming: 9 bases; junction bases outside the gene matches: 6. The CDR3 contains 12 residues. The CDR3 region is CASSLAGGRQYF. The CDR3 nucleotides read TGTGCCAGCAGCCTGGCAGGGGGACGGCAGTACTTC.

J is TRBJ1-5 and V is TRBV7-9; 7 bases agree with TRBD1. Germline CDR1 reads SEHNR; CDR2 reads FQNEAQ (reference sequence). This CDR3 spans 15 amino acids. The ends lost 3 bases at V and 9 bases at J; junction bases unmatched: 11. CDR3 nucleotide sequence: TGTGCCAGCAGCTTTGGGAACAGGGGTGAAGGGCCCCAGCATTTT. This codes for CASSFGNRGEGPQHF.

This chain joins TRBV10-3 and TRBJ2-3; D possibly corresponds to TRBD2 (5 bases). The CDR3 contains 14 residues. The V end lost 4 bases, the J end lost 0 bases, and 8 bases lay between the germline ends. Germline V gene sequence: CDR1 ENHRY, CDR2 SYGVKD. The CDR3 bases are TGTGCCATCAGTGGAGCGGCTAGCACAGATACGCAGTATTTT. Translation gives CAISGAASTDTQYF.

This chain links TRBV9 with TRBJ1-4, with TRBD1 matching 9 bases. This CDR3 contains 15 residues. Germline trimming cut 0 bases from V and 8 bases from J; bases unmatched to any gene: 5. The germline gives CDR1 SGDLS, CDR2 YYNGEE. This CDR3 reads CASSVEGQGREKLFF. Here the CDR3 DNA reads TGTGCCAGCAGCGTAGAGGGACAGGGTCGCGAAAAACTGTTTTTT.

This rearrangement joins TRBV12-5 to TRBJ1-2, with 7 bases aligning to TRBD1. V dropped 3 bases and J dropped 5; count of bases not matched to a gene: 3. The CDR3 contains 13 residues. Germline CDR1 is LGHNT and CDR2 is FRNRAP. The DNA for the CDR3 is TGTGCTAGTGGTTTTCCAGGGGGTTATGGCTACACCTTC. Its protein is CASGFPGGYGYTF.

V and J are TRBV27 and TRBJ2-5; tentative D call: TRBD1 (6 bases). Between the trimmed V and J ends, which lost 2 bases and 0 bases, there was a span of 10 bases. CDR1 and CDR2 (germline): MNHEY, SMNVEV (reference sequence). The CDR3 sequence is 15 residues long. CDR3 nucleotides: TGTGCCAGCAGTTTAATAACAGGGTACCAAGAGACCCAGTACTTC. Translation gives CASSLITGYQETQYF.

The chain couples TRBV11-2 to TRBJ1-2; D is possibly TRBD1 (5 bases). CDR1 is SGHAT, CDR2 FQNNGV, per germline. V was clipped by 4 bases and J by 8 bases, with 14 bases between them. The CDR3 runs to 13 residues. CDR3 sequence reads: CASSSNDRGGYTF. CDR3 DNA sequence: TGTGCCAGCAGCTCAAACGATAGGGGCGGCTACACCTTC.

The chain combines TRBV6-5 with TRBJ1-1; a weak D match, TRBD1 (6 bases). CDR1 and CDR2 from the germline V gene are MNHEY and SVGAGI. Trimming removed 4 bases from V and 6 bases from J, with 15 bases in between. The CDR3 has 14 amino acids. CDR3 in amino acids: CASSFKRGWAEAFF. As DNA, the CDR3 is TGTGCCAGCAGTTTTAAGAGGGGGTGGGCTGAAGCTTTCTTT.

This clone has more than one count but fewer than ten. The chain is built from TRBV5-1 and TRBJ2-5; 11 bases agree with TRBD2. CDR1 is SGHRS, CDR2 YFSETQ, per germline. J was trimmed by 5 bases and V by 0 bases; bases with no gene match: 6. This CDR3 contains 16 residues. CDR3: CASSLATSGGLETQYF. The DNA for the CDR3 is TGCGCCAGCAGCTTGGCCACTAGCGGGGGCTTGGAGACCCAGTACTTC.

V and J are TRBV7-2 and TRBJ1-5; no reliable D call. Germline V lookup: CDR1 SGHTA, CDR2 FQGNSA. The V end lost 0 bases, the J end lost 4 bases, and 13 bases lay between the germline ends. This CDR3 is built from 16 residues. CDR3 residues: CASSLAGPGGNQPQHF. CDR3 nucleotides: TGTGCCAGCAGCTTAGCGGGCCCCGGTGGGAATCAGCCCCAGCATTTT.

The chain carries TRBV5-4 and TRBJ1-4; the D is unclear. CDR1 is SGHNT, CDR2 YYREEE, per germline (reference sequence). V was trimmed by 1 base and J by 8 bases, leaving 9 bases between them. This CDR3 is built from 13 residues. CDR3 coding DNA: TGTGCCAGCAGCTTGTTTCGCGAGGAAAAACTGTTTTTT. Translated, it gives CASSLFREEKLFF.